This entry lists 8 T cell receptor beta chains sequenced from one sample in a study of T cell responses to AZD1222 COVID-19 vaccine. TCRdb's copy holds only in-frame clones and misses some; the assay was immunoSEQ multiplex PCR. This sample has around 70,000 clones, with around 84% found just once. This sample comprised peripheral blood, obtained on day 0 of AZD1222 vaccination. All receptors come from an adult in good health.

This chain uses TRBV9 with TRBJ2-2; D possibly matches TRBD1 or TRBD2 (5 bases each). CDR1 SGDLS and CDR2 YYNGEE come from the germline V gene. The CDR3 loop spans 16 amino acids. V was shortened by 2 bases and J by 4 bases, with 15 bases between the two germline ends. The CDR3 region has the DNA TGTGCCAGCAGCGTTTTTGAGGGGCAGGGCACCGGGGAGCTGTTTTTT. The encoded protein is CASSVFEGQGTGELFF.

The chain uses TRBV6-1 and TRBJ2-1; D might be TRBD2 (6 bases). V lost 3 bases to trimming and J lost 9 bases, with 12 bases between them. Germline V CDR1 and CDR2: MNHNS, SASEGT. CDR3 length: 13 amino acids. The CDR3 loop reads CASSDPSVPEQFF. As DNA, the CDR3 is TGTGCCAGCAGTGACCCTAGCGTACCTGAGCAGTTCTTC.

The chain uses TRBV6-5 and TRBJ1-6, with D maybe TRBD1 (6 bases). The CDR3 runs to 12 residues. With 10 bases removed from V and 7 bases from J, the gap between germline ends came to 11 bases. Germline-derived CDR1 and CDR2 are MNHEY and SVGAGI. The CDR3 loop is CATRTVNSPLHF. The CDR3 nucleotides are TGTGCCACCAGGACAGTAAATTCACCCCTCCACTTT.

V and J are TRBV3-1 (or the pseudogene TRBV3-2) and TRBJ1-4; a weak D match, TRBD1 (5 bases). The V end was cut by 0 bases, the J end by 8 bases, with 13 bases between. Germline V lookup: CDR1 LGHDT, CDR2 YNNKEL (reference sequence). The CDR3 sequence is 15 residues long. The CDR3 loop reads CASSQEDGAWEKLFF. CDR3 bases: TGTGCCAGCAGCCAAGAAGATGGGGCCTGGGAAAAACTGTTTTTT.

The chain carries TRBV5-1 and TRBJ1-1, with a tentative D call TRBD1 (5 bases). V lost 1 base, J lost 1 base, and 8 bases lay in between. Germline V gives CDR1 SGHRS, CDR2 YFSETQ. The CDR3 covers 14 residues. CDR3 sequence reads: CASSLRGENTEAFF. The CDR3 DNA is TGCGCCAGCAGCTTGCGGGGGGAGAACACTGAAGCTTTCTTT.

The V and J genes are TRBV7-9 and TRBJ1-2; D is uncertain. Trimming left V 1 base short and J 7 bases short, with 7 bases between. Germline CDR1 is SEHNR and CDR2 is FQNEAQ (reference sequence). This CDR3 comprises 12 residues. As DNA, the CDR3 is TGTGCCAGCAGCTTAGAAGCGACTGGCTACACCTTC. Translated: CASSLEATGYTF.

The chain recombines TRBV5-1 with TRBJ2-2; 10 bases line up with TRBD1. Trimming at V came to 5 bases and at J to 3 bases, leaving 1 base not matched to a gene. The CDR3 runs 14 residues. Germline V gene data show CDR1 as SGHRS and CDR2 as YFSETQ. The CDR3 DNA reads TGCGCCAGCAGGGGGACAGGGGACACCGGGGAGCTGTTTTTT. It specifies CASRGTGDTGELFF.

V gene TRBV5-1 combines with J gene TRBJ2-5; 9 positions match TRBD1. The junction had 9 bases not matched to a gene; V was cut back by 4 bases and J by 5 bases. The CDR3 is made up of 15 amino acids. Germline values: CDR1 SGHRS, CDR2 YFSETQ. The CDR3 loop is CASSARTGVFETQYF. In DNA form, the CDR3 reads TGCGCCAGCAGCGCCCGGACAGGGGTATTCGAGACCCAGTACTTC.